This TCR beta chain was found in a study of blood T cell repertoires in COVID-19 (dated by TCRdb to between 2020 and 2021). Concerning the study at large: The collaborator samples originated in the United States, Italy and Spain and spanned the acute and convalescent phases of COVID-19. The repertoires were made available in a free public database intended to serve as a resource for research on the immune response to SARS-CoV-2. The dataset comprised deeply sampled blood TCRbeta repertoires from subjects exposed to, actively infected with, or recovered from COVID-19. Nearly every sample came with metadata listing a de-identified subject ID, COVID-19 status, age in years and sex. HLA class I and class II types, where available, came from metadata supplied by the sample provider rather than from assay-based typing. The material from the prospective study consisted of cDNA or gDNA derived from T cells, B-cell-depleted T cells, or PBMCs. Samples were obtained from the ongoing ImmuneRACE study (first 160 participants) and from 1,000 to 1,500 subjects provided by 6 global collaborators. What the study reported, not specific to this receptor: Clinical and demographic metadata were provided uncurated, with the amount varying by source and participant.

The collaborating institutions used their own protocols to collect whole blood in K2EDTA tubes. For TCRbeta analysis, collaborators shipped samples as frozen whole blood, isolated PBMCs, or DNA extracted from either of those sample types. The germline V and J ends show losses of 0 bases and 4 bases respectively, and no gene match explains 2 bases of the junction. In the germline V gene (reference sequence), CDR1 corresponds to SGHKS and CDR2 to YYEKEE. Including cysteine and phenylalanine, the CDR3 has 15 amino acids. CDR3 DNA is the only sequence kept; it has 45 bases, read in frame from the first base. TCRbeta CDR3 regions were amplified from genomic DNA using the immunoSEQ Assay, a bias-controlled multiplex PCR. The paper's data handling went like this. Within the assay, amplification of reference gene primers was used to estimate how many nucleated cells each sample contained. To quantify the absolute abundance of each unique TCRbeta CDR3 rearrangement, sequence reads were collapsed and filtered. For each sample, productive Simpson clonality was calculated as the square root of Simpson's diversity index over productive rearrangements. Here the immuneACCESS table is served through TCRdb, limited to in-frame sequences with V and J called. Missing clones are a known gap in these copies; in checked studies unresolved V genes cover under half, and the rest lacks a known reason. V, J and clone size were drawn from that table, and D and trimming were deduced from the DNA. This sample has 20,000 to 25,000 clones in its table, and around nine tenths of those were observed once. The ten largest clones add up to 8% to 10% of the sample.

This clone was observed a single time. It has no known antigen specificity. It has no much larger one-base neighbor in the sample; base qualities were not kept. The receptor was isolated from a human donor with active COVID-19. The donor label of this sample is uncertain. The sequencing input was peripheral blood. The rearrangement combines TRBV5-5 with TRBJ1-1, with 11 bases in between that match TRBD1. The CDR3 reads CASSLGTGGLTEAFF. The DNA sequence is given as TGTGCCAGCAGCTTGGGGACAGGGGGCCTCACTGAAGCTTTCTTT.